This T cell receptor beta chain stems from a study of beta chain features in type 1 diabetes. The wider study: All samples together contributed 90 million to 130 million sorted cells for examination.

Germline values: CDR1 SGHRS, CDR2 YFSETQ. V dropped 2 bases and J dropped 0; count of bases not matched to a gene: 1. This CDR3 region has 16 residues. Reverse transcribing all isolated RNA meant expressed TCRB transcripts were sequenced. Repertoires were generated with immunoSEQ multiplex PCR, while TCRdb's copy carries only in-frame clones and drops some. The table records almost 350,000 clones, around a fifth of them present only once. About this clone itself: Its target is unknown.

CD4+ cells of the naive, central memory, regulatory and stem cell-like memory types were sorted via CD45RO/CCR7/CD25/CD127/CD95/CD27. Study-level points and caveats: Over-representation of high TCR-expressing cells was a possible consequence of cDNA sequencing. VDJ junctions from type 1 diabetes patients carried fewer insertions and larger deletions.

This TCR was recovered from a woman in her late teens or twenties in good health. The chain recombines TRBV5-1 with TRBJ2-3, with 12 bases matching TRBD2. The sample taken for sequencing was naive CD4+ T cells from blood. DNA for the CDR3: TGCGCCAGCAGCTTCGGGACTAGCGGGAGCACAGATACGCAGTATTTT. Protein: CASSFGTSGSTDTQYF. Combining the CDR3 with reference TRBV5-1 and TRBJ2-3 gives the whole variable domain KAGVTQTPRYLIKTRGQQVTLSCSPISGHRSVSWYQQTPGQGLQFLFEYFSETQRNKGNFPGRFSGRQFSNSRSEMNVSTLELGDSALYLCASSFGTSGSTDTQYFGPGTRLTVL.